This TCR beta chain was documented in a study of cytomegalovirus exposure and HLA in healthy donors. The PCR employed 60 Vbeta primers together with 13 Jbeta primers. Some clones are missing from TCRdb's copy, which holds only in-frame ones; the method was immunoSEQ multiplex PCR. This sample has about 200,000 clones; about four fifths occur once, and the top ten carry 0.098%. This clone was detected only once. V lost 1 base to trimming and J lost 7 bases; unmatched junction nucleotides: 6. CDR3 length equals 15 residues. CDR1 and CDR2 from the germline V gene are MNHEY and SMNVEV (reference sequence).

The receptor's source is a boy younger than 10 in good health and CMV-seronegative. The sample taken for sequencing was PBMCs. J is TRBJ2-1 and V is TRBV27; 8 bases are a match to TRBD2. CDR3 nucleotide sequence: TGTGCCAGCAGTTTATTGCGGGGGGCGGGTAATGAGCAGTTCTTC. This gives the protein CASSLLRGAGNEQFF.